The 12 T cell receptor beta chains presented below share a single source sample, sequenced in a study of identical twins. TCRdb passed the 5' RACE reads through MiXCR, listing each CDR3 protein once. Here the sample spans a few hundred thousand distinct CDR3 sequences, roughly 15% being singletons. The same sample was also studied in work on yellow fever vaccine responses in identical twins.

The sequenced material came from CD4+ T cells sorted from blood. Receptors were obtained from a woman between 18 and 30 years old in good health.

This clonotype has a single count. The chain combines TRBV7-3 with TRBJ2-7; 9 nucleotides align to TRBD1. This CDR3 is 14 amino acids long. Trimming removed 5 bases from V and 6 bases from J; junction bases left unmatched: 8. Germline CDR1 reads SGHTA; CDR2 reads FQGTGA. The CDR3 coding sequence is TGTGCCAGCAGCCTCGGGACAGGGTCTGTCGAGCAGTACTTC. Amino acid sequence: CASSLGTGSVEQYF.

This clonotype showed up just a few times. The CDR3 loop is CASSQRWGEQFF. Written as DNA, the CDR3 is TGTGCCAGCAGCCAACGGTGGGGTGAGCAGTTCTTC. The rearrangement links TRBV3-1 to TRBJ2-1, with D hard to call. Trimming took 2 bases from V and 9 from J, leaving 8 bases between them. The CDR3 totals 12 residues. Looked up from germline, CDR1 is LGHDT and CDR2 is YNNKEL (reference sequence).

The rearrangement joins TRBV10-3 to TRBJ1-4; 9 nucleotides agree with TRBD1. The CDR3 has 13 amino acids. V lost 6 bases, J lost 5 bases, and 1 base stayed unmatched. CDR1 ENHRY and CDR2 SYGVKD come from the germline V gene. CDR3 residues: CAIRGTGNEKLFF. In nucleotides, the CDR3 is TGTGCCATCAGGGGGACAGGGAATGAAAAACTGTTTTTT.

The chain links TRBV10-3 to TRBJ2-1, with D perhaps matching TRBD2 (6 bases). CDR3 length equals 14 residues. Trimming took 6 bases from V and 7 from J, leaving 16 bases between them. In germline, CDR1 is ENHRY, CDR2 SYGVKD. The CDR3 here is CAIRTFMGLNEQFF. The CDR3, as DNA: TGTGCCATCAGGACCTTTATGGGACTGAATGAGCAGTTCTTC.

The sample holds one count of this clonotype. J is TRBJ2-5 and V is TRBV5-1; 9 bases match TRBD2. CDR1 and CDR2 from the germline V gene are SGHRS and YFSETQ. Trimming took 0 bases from V and 4 from J; bases not matched to a gene: 7. The length of the CDR3 is 16 residues. This CDR3 reads CASSLGGSGRGETQYF. The CDR3 DNA reads as TGCGCCAGCAGCTTGGGAGGTAGCGGGAGAGGAGAGACCCAGTACTTC.

This clonotype came up a few times. The V call is TRBV2, the J call TRBJ1-1; D gene ambiguous. Trimming cost V 0 bases and J 10 bases, with 9 bases left between them. The CDR3 is 12 amino acids. Germline V lookup: CDR1 SNHLY, CDR2 FYNNEI. The CDR3 loop is CASSEATHGAFF. For the CDR3, the DNA is TGTGCCAGCAGTGAAGCGACCCACGGAGCTTTCTTT.

In regard to this clonotype: The junction departs from germline at one end; a sequencing error may be responsible. The chain joins TRBV3-1 to TRBJ2-5; 7 bases match TRBD2. From germline, CDR1 is LGHDT and CDR2 YNNKEL (reference sequence). The CDR3 extends over 15 amino acids. The CDR3, as DNA: TGTGCCAGCAACCAAGGTCGAGCGGGGAGGGAGACCCAGTACTTC. Translation: CASNQGRAGRETQYF.

The chain joins TRBV12-3 or TRBV12-4 to TRBJ2-7; D call uncertain. This CDR3 is 12 amino acids long. The germline V and J ends were trimmed by 5 bases and 5 bases, with 10 bases remaining between them. CDR3 sequence reads: CASSLGMHEQYV. CDR3 sequence (DNA): TGTGCCAGCAGTCTGGGCATGCACGAGCAGTACGTC.

In this sample, this clonotype turned up a few times. The genes are TRBV25-1 and TRBJ1-2; 12 positions agree with TRBD1. The V segment lost 1 base and the J segment 4 bases; nucleotides outside the gene matches: 4. The CDR3 is made up of 16 amino acids. In germline, CDR1 is MGHDK, CDR2 SYGVNS. The DNA for the CDR3 is TGTGCCAGCAGTGAATTCGGGACAGGGGGCCTCTATGGCTACACCTTC. Encoded protein: CASSEFGTGGLYGYTF.

Only a few counts were recorded for this clonotype. V is TRBV20-1 and J is TRBJ1-1; maybe TRBD1 (6 bases). This CDR3 spans 14 amino acids. The germline V and J ends were trimmed by 0 bases and 1 base, with 9 bases remaining between them. Germline V lookup: CDR1 DFQATT, CDR2 SNEGSKA (reference sequence). The CDR3 sequence: CSARESTGNTEAFF. The CDR3 DNA reads TGCAGTGCTAGAGAGTCGACAGGGAACACTGAAGCTTTCTTT.

The chain employs TRBV4-2 and TRBJ2-1; 11 nucleotides match TRBD2. The CDR3 spans 19 residues. The V segment lost 2 bases and the J segment 8 bases; nucleotides outside the gene matches: 17. The germline V gene has CDR1 LGHNA and CDR2 YNFKEQ. CDR3 nucleotides: TGTGCCAGCAGCCAACATTTGAGCCGGGTAGCGGGGGGGCCAGATGAGCAGTTCTTC. Translated, it gives CASSQHLSRVAGGPDEQFF.

This clonotype was observed a few times. The gene calls are TRBV25-1 and TRBJ2-2; 7 nucleotides line up with TRBD2. Per germline, CDR1 MGHDK and CDR2 SYGVNS. V was clipped by 2 bases and J by 4 bases; unmatched bases: 1. The CDR3 contains 14 residues. DNA of the CDR3: TGTGCCAGCAGTGAAGGGGGGGTCACCGGGGAGCTGTTTTTT. Protein: CASSEGGVTGELFF.